This entry lists 8 T cell receptor beta chains sequenced from one sample in a study of T-cell reconstitution after alpha-beta-depleted transplantation in children. Unique molecular identifiers featured in how the TCRbeta library was prepared. MiXCR was run by TCRdb on the PCR reads, yielding one entry per CDR3 protein. The sample lists about 980,000 distinct CDR3 sequences, about 31% seen once, with roughly 28% in the top ten. The specimen was PBMCs, mostly from graft donor cells, collected 360 days after TCRalphabeta/CD19-depleted stem cell transplant. These receptors were taken from a boy younger than two who had a stem cell transplant for SCID, so the T cells may come from the graft donor.

This clonotype has only a few counts. The chain is built from TRBV4-3 and TRBJ2-2; tentative D call: TRBD2 (5 bases). The CDR3 spans 18 residues. The germline V and J ends were trimmed by 1 base and 2 bases, with 17 bases remaining between them. CDR1 is LGHNA and CDR2 is YSLEER in the germline V gene. CDR3 protein: CASSQVYGWESNTGELFF. CDR3 bases: TGCGCCAGCAGCCAAGTCTACGGTTGGGAGTCAAACACCGGGGAGCTGTTTTTT.

This clonotype was seen a handful of times. The chain couples TRBV27 to TRBJ1-6, with TRBD1 matching 8 bases. CDR3 length: 15 amino acids. Germline V gives CDR1 MNHEY, CDR2 SMNVEV (reference sequence). After removal of 7 bases from V and 6 bases from J, the junction contained 8 bases not matched to a gene. DNA of the CDR3: TGTGCCAGCAACCCCGGGACAGGTCGTAATTCACCCCTCCACTTT. This encodes CASNPGTGRNSPLHF.

This clonotype has just a few counts. The chain is built from TRBV5-6 and TRBJ1-1; D gene uncertain. This CDR3 has 13 amino acids. Trimming took 6 bases from V and 1 from J, leaving 10 bases between them. Germline loops: CDR1 SGHDT, CDR2 YYEEEE. The CDR3 DNA reads as TGTGCCAGCACTGTTAAAGAGAACACTGAAGCTTTCTTT. Translated: CASTVKENTEAFF.

The chain has TRBV18 and TRBJ2-1; weak D call: TRBD2 (6 bases). V lost 1 base and J 8 bases, leaving 12 bases between the germline ends. Germline V gene lookup returns CDR1 KGHSH and CDR2 LQKENI. There are 14 residues in the CDR3. Here the CDR3 reads CASSPQLAIHEQFF. The CDR3 DNA is TGTGCCAGCTCACCACAACTAGCAATTCATGAGCAGTTCTTC.

The chain joins TRBV7-2 to TRBJ2-3; perhaps D is TRBD1 or TRBD2 (5 bases each). This CDR3 comprises 13 residues. Germline CDR1 is SGHTA and CDR2 is FQGNSA. The V end was cut by 1 base, the J end by 7 bases, with 9 bases between. CDR3 amino acids: CASSLGGTNTQYF. For the CDR3, the DNA is TGTGCCAGCAGCTTAGGGGGGACGAATACGCAGTATTTT.

This clonotype has a count of ten or more. The chain uses TRBV12-3 or TRBV12-4 and TRBJ2-1; TRBD2 aligns across 9 bases. This CDR3 is 15 amino acids long. V lost 1 base, J lost 3 bases, and 1 base stayed unmatched. The CDR3 nucleotides are TGTGCCAGCAGTTTAGAAGCGGGGGGCTACAATGAGCAGTTCTTC. Translated, it gives CASSLEAGGYNEQFF.

The V gene is TRBV18, the J gene TRBJ2-7; a weak D match, TRBD1 (5 bases). Trimming shortened V by 2 bases and J by 4 bases, and 15 bases separated the two germline ends. The CDR3 totals 15 residues. CDR1 is KGHSH and CDR2 is LQKENI in the germline V gene. The chain's CDR3 is CASSPMVAGLYEQYF. The CDR3 DNA reads as TGTGCCAGCTCACCAATGGTGGCAGGGTTGTACGAGCAGTACTTC.

V usage is TRBV7-8 and J usage is TRBJ2-6, with 11 bases identical to TRBD1. Germline CDR1 reads SGHVS; CDR2 reads FQNEAQ. This CDR3 spans 18 amino acids. Trimming cost V 5 bases and J 0 bases; bases outside gene matches: 6. The CDR3 region is CASSLTGTGGSGANVLTF. As DNA, the CDR3 is TGTGCCAGCAGCCTAACCGGGACAGGGGGCTCTGGGGCCAACGTCCTGACTTTC.